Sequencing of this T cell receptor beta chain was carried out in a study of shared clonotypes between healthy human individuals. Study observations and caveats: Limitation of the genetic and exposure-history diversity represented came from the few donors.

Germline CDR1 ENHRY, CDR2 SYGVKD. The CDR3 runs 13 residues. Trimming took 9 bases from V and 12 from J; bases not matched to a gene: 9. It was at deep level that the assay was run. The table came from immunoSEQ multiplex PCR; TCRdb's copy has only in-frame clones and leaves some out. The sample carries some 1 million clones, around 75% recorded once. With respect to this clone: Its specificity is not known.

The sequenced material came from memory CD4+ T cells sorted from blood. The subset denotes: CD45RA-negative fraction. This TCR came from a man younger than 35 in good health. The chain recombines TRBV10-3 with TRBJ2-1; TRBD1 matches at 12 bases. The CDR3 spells CAITGTGGYGQFF. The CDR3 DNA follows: TGTGCCATTACCGGGACAGGGGGCTATGGGCAGTTCTTC.